The 9 T cell receptor beta chains below all came from one sample that was sequenced in a study of T cells in Graves' hyperthyroidism and ophthalmopathy. The investigators amplified TCR beta CDR3 regions from RNA transcripts. A first-round RT-PCR of the TCR CDR3 used the HTBI primer set. From the multiplex PCR reads, TCRdb called clonotypes with MiXCR, one entry per CDR3 protein. The sample lists a few hundred thousand distinct CDR3 sequences; around 16% were seen once. Sequencing used blood. All receptors come from a woman aged 40 to 50 with Graves' ophthalmopathy.

Many counts were recorded for this clonotype. This sequence joins TRBV6-5 and TRBJ1-1, with D hard to call. The CDR3 has 18 residues. Trimming cost V 0 bases and J 1 base, with 18 bases left between them. Germline V lookup: CDR1 MNHEY, CDR2 SVGAGI. CDR3 nucleotides: TGTGCCAGCAGTTACTCCCCAAGGTCAAGGCGGGGGAACACTGAAGCTTTCTTT. It encodes CASSYSPRSRRGNTEAFF.

The gene calls are TRBV5-1 and TRBJ2-7; 8 positions agree with TRBD1. The CDR3 is made up of 14 amino acids. Trimming cost V 6 bases and J 3 bases; bases outside gene matches: 8. Germline-derived CDR1 and CDR2 are SGHRS and YFSETQ. CDR3 bases: TGCGCCAGCATGCCCGGGACAGGACACTACGAGCAGTACTTC. Its protein is CASMPGTGHYEQYF.

In this sample, this clonotype turned up many times. This chain connects TRBV18 to TRBJ1-1, with D perhaps TRBD1 (6 bases). The CDR3 consists of 17 residues. With 1 base removed from V and 0 bases from J, the gap between germline ends came to 15 bases. Germline V gene lookup returns CDR1 KGHSH and CDR2 LQKENI. This CDR3 reads CASSPRQGSSMNTEAFF. CDR3 sequence (DNA): TGTGCCAGCTCACCACGGCAGGGGTCTTCAATGAACACTGAAGCTTTCTTT. Based on the CDR3 plus reference TRBV18 and TRBJ1-1, the full variable domain is NAGVMQNPRHLVRRRGQEARLRCSPMKGHSHVYWYRQLPEEGLKFMVYLQKENIIDESGMPKERFSAEFPKEGPSILRIQQVVRGDSAAYFCASSPRQGSSMNTEAFFGQGTRLTVV.

There are many counts of this clonotype. The chain uses TRBV12-3 or TRBV12-4 and TRBJ2-5, with D possibly being TRBD2 (5 bases). The CDR3 spans 13 residues. Deletions cut 5 bases from V and 1 base from J, with 8 bases between. Here the CDR3 DNA reads TGTGCCAGCAGTCCGAGGGCCCAAGAGACCCAGTACTTC. This sequence encodes CASSPRAQETQYF.

The J gene is TRBJ1-3, the V gene TRBV30; D is undetermined. The CDR3 is 15 residues long. Trimming took 2 bases from V and 0 from J, leaving 11 bases between them. Per germline, CDR1 GTSNPN and CDR2 SVGIG (reference sequence). CDR3 nucleotides: TGTGCCTGGAGTCATCCCGGGCACTCTGGAAACACCATATATTTT. Its protein product is CAWSHPGHSGNTIYF.

There are a few counts of this clonotype. The chain employs TRBV12-3 or TRBV12-4 and TRBJ1-2; the D is unclear. The CDR3 extends over 14 amino acids. The V end lost 3 bases, the J end lost 4 bases, and 12 bases lay between the germline ends. CDR3 in DNA: TGTGCCAGCAGTTTGAGGTTGGAGGGCTATGGCTACACCTTC. This translates into CASSLRLEGYGYTF.

This chain uses TRBV10-3 with TRBJ2-1; 16 positions match TRBD2. Germline V gene sequence: CDR1 ENHRY, CDR2 SYGVKD. The CDR3 contains 20 residues. The trim removed 3 bases at V and 1 base at J, leaving 9 bases unmatched. The CDR3 nucleotides are TGTGCCATCAGTGACCTGGGACTAGCGGGAGGGCCTAGTTCCTACAATGAGCAGTTCTTC. It codes for CAISDLGLAGGPSSYNEQFF.

Worth noting for this clonotype: A much larger clone differs from this one at a single base, so this may be a read error. Likely a read error: the CDR3 ends without its conserved phenylalanine or tryptophan. The chain recombines TRBV28 with TRBJ2-1, with D tentatively TRBD1 (6 bases). Trimming stripped 8 bases from V and 0 bases from J, with 14 bases between. CDR1 and CDR2 (germline): MDHEN, SYDVKM. CDR3 size: 15 residues. In nucleotides, the CDR3 is TGTGCCAGCGCGGACAGTTTAAGCTCCTACAATGAGCAGTTCCTC. This sequence encodes CASADSLSSYNEQFL.

This clonotype appeared many times. The chain couples TRBV2 to TRBJ2-3; 10 nucleotides agree with TRBD1. J lost 6 bases, V lost 8 bases, and 2 bases had no gene match. The V gene's germline CDR1 is SNHLY and CDR2 FYNNEI. CDR3 length equals 12 residues. The CDR3 DNA reads as TGTGCCAGCGGGACAGGGGTGGATACGCAGTATTTT. It encodes CASGTGVDTQYF.